This entry lists 28 T cell receptor beta chains sequenced from one sample in a study of blood T cells in healthy people across ages. Next came a second PCR, run for roughly 6 to 11 cycles, which used a sample-barcoded 5' primer along with a J-beta primer mix. TCRdb processed the 5' RACE reads anew with MiXCR; each CDR3 protein has one entry. Of approximately 1.5 million distinct CDR3 sequences in the sample, under 55% were seen once. Sequenced material: blood. Receptor source: a woman aged 18-30 years in good health.

This sequence joins TRBV7-8 and TRBJ2-7, with D perhaps matching TRBD1 or TRBD2 (5 bases each). Germline V gene data show CDR1 as SGHVS and CDR2 as FQNEAQ. V lost 1 base and J lost 7, with 14 bases in between. The CDR3 is made up of 14 amino acids. CDR3 nucleotide sequence: TGTGCCAGCAGCTTAGGTCGGGGCTACAATGAGCAGTACTTC. Amino acid sequence: CASSLGRGYNEQYF.

Written as DNA, the CDR3 is TGTGCCATCACCGCGGACAGGGAATGGTACGCTGAAGCTTTCTTT. This encodes CAITADREWYAEAFF. This chain uses TRBV10-3 with TRBJ1-1; 8 nucleotides align to TRBD1. The CDR3 loop spans 15 amino acids. V dropped 7 bases and J dropped 6; count of bases not matched to a gene: 13. Germline V gene sequence: CDR1 ENHRY, CDR2 SYGVKD.

The chain recombines TRBV2 with TRBJ2-3, with D possibly being TRBD1 (6 bases). Germline CDR1 reads SNHLY; CDR2 reads FYNNEI. The V and J ends lost 8 bases and 7 bases respectively, with 16 bases between them. CDR3 size: 13 residues. The CDR3 DNA is TGTGCCAGCCTAGGACAGCTGGGGAATACGCAGTATTTT. Amino acid sequence: CASLGQLGNTQYF.

The J gene is TRBJ1-5, the V gene TRBV20-1; TRBD1 might be the D (5 bases). V was clipped by 6 bases and J by 3 bases, with 21 bases between them. This CDR3 region has 16 residues. Looked up from germline, CDR1 is DFQATT and CDR2 is SNEGSKA (reference sequence). The CDR3 sequence: CSALDGVGLLNQPQHF. The CDR3 bases are TGCAGTGCCCTTGACGGAGTGGGGCTCCTCAATCAGCCCCAGCATTTT.

This clonotype came up a few times. The chain uses TRBV5-1 and TRBJ1-1; 7 bases fit TRBD1. Germline lookup yields CDR1 SGHRS and CDR2 YFSETQ. The CDR3 has 16 amino acids. Trimming at V came to 3 bases and at J to 0 bases, leaving 8 bases not matched to a gene. The CDR3 loop is CASSSPAGQLNTEAFF. DNA of the CDR3: TGCGCCAGCAGCTCGCCCGCGGGACAGCTGAACACTGAAGCTTTCTTT.

This clonotype was observed a single time. This chain uses TRBV5-6 with TRBJ2-7; TRBD1 is a possible D gene (6 bases). The J call may be faulty, since TRBJ2-4 better matches the DNA end. There are 14 residues in the CDR3. Germline CDR1 SGHDT, CDR2 YYEEEE. The CDR3 DNA reads as TGTGCCAGCAGCTCCCCCAGGGGCAGCTTCATTCAGTACTTC. It codes for CASSSPRGSFIQYF.

This chain connects TRBV29-1 to TRBJ2-7; TRBD1 is a possible D gene (5 bases). V dropped 7 bases and J dropped 7 bases, with 20 bases sitting between them. The CDR3 is 13 amino acids. Germline V lookup: CDR1 SQVTM, CDR2 ANQGSEA. In DNA, the CDR3 is TGCAGCGCCCCACAGGAAACCTACAATGAGCAGTACTTC. This encodes CSAPQETYNEQYF.

For this clonotype: Sequence at one end of the junction differs from germline and may be a read error. V usage is TRBV7-9 and J usage is TRBJ2-1, with unresolved D. This CDR3 comprises 14 residues. Germline V gene sequence: CDR1 SEHNR, CDR2 FQNEAQ (reference sequence). The CDR3 nucleotides are TGTGCCAGCTCCGGTCCCCTACATCCGGATGAGCGGTTCTTC. As protein: CASSGPLHPDERFF.

This clonotype turned up a few times. The chain couples TRBV3-1 to TRBJ2-1, with no clear D. Germline V lookup: CDR1 LGHDT, CDR2 YNNKEL (reference sequence). Trimming took off 0 bases at V and 7 bases at J, with 7 bases between the two ends. The CDR3 is 13 amino acids. CDR3 protein: CASSQDQVNEQFF. The CDR3 region has the DNA TGTGCCAGCAGCCAAGATCAAGTTAATGAGCAGTTCTTC.

This clonotype was seen a few times. The V call is TRBV9, the J call TRBJ1-2; 9 nucleotides match TRBD1. J was trimmed by 6 bases and V by 3 bases; bases with no gene match: 6. CDR1 is SGDLS and CDR2 is YYNGEE in the germline V gene. This CDR3 comprises 14 residues. This CDR3 reads CASSATGGSDGYTF. Written as DNA, the CDR3 is TGTGCCAGCAGCGCGACAGGGGGAAGCGATGGCTACACCTTC.

This rearrangement joins TRBV11-2 to TRBJ2-1; D may be TRBD1 (5 bases). Germline loops: CDR1 SGHAT, CDR2 FQNNGV. The CDR3 is 14 amino acids. V lost 6 bases to trimming and J lost 6 bases, with 15 bases between them. The CDR3 DNA is TGTGCCAGCAGGGATATAATGGGGCGCAATGAGCAGTTCTTC. It codes for CASRDIMGRNEQFF.

This clonotype has only a few counts. The gene calls are TRBV6-2 or TRBV6-3 and TRBJ2-1; 7 bases align to TRBD1. V lost 4 bases and J lost 3; bases outside the gene matches: 9. Germline V gives CDR1 MNHEY, CDR2 SVGEGT. There are 16 residues in the CDR3. This CDR3 is CASSSPPWTGYNEQFF. The CDR3 DNA reads TGTGCCAGCAGTTCCCCCCCTTGGACAGGCTACAATGAGCAGTTCTTC.

This clonotype appeared a few times. The V call is TRBV7-9, the J call TRBJ2-3; the D is unclear. The CDR3 contains 15 residues. Per the germline V gene, CDR1 is SEHNR and CDR2 is FQNEAQ (reference sequence). V was cut by 4 bases and J by 0 bases, with 11 bases left in between. The CDR3 sequence is CASSWTIFSTDTQYF. Here the CDR3 DNA reads TGTGCCAGCAGCTGGACGATATTTAGCACAGATACGCAGTATTTT.

The rearrangement uses TRBV6-5 and TRBJ2-7; 7 nucleotides agree with TRBD2. The end of the DNA fits TRBJ2-5 better, so the J call may be wrong. The V gene's germline CDR1 is MNHEY and CDR2 SVGAGI. The CDR3 consists of 15 residues. CDR3 DNA: TGTGCCAGCAGTTACTACGGTGGGACTACTGAGACCCAGTACTTC. Its protein is CASSYYGGTTETQYF.

The V gene is TRBV13, the J gene TRBJ2-1, with 13 bases that match TRBD2. V gave up 6 bases and J gave up 8 bases; unmatched junction bases: 10. The CDR3 loop spans 16 amino acids. Germline V gene lookup returns CDR1 PRHDT and CDR2 FYEKMQ (reference sequence). Written as DNA, the CDR3 is TGTGCCAGCAGACGGACTAGCGGGGGACCGTTGGATGAGCAGTTCTTC. Translation gives CASRRTSGGPLDEQFF.

The V call is TRBV13, the J call TRBJ1-1; 10 bases are shared with TRBD1. The V gene's germline CDR1 is PRHDT and CDR2 FYEKMQ (reference sequence). This CDR3 is built from 16 residues. The V gene end was trimmed by 5 bases and the J gene end by 1 base; junction bases not matched to a gene: 7. The CDR3 nucleotides read TGTGCCAGCAGCCCGCGGGACAGGGGACCGAACACTGAAGCTTTCTTT. Its protein is CASSPRDRGPNTEAFF. The full variable domain, its missing parts supplied by reference TRBV13 and TRBJ1-1, is AAGVIQSPRHLIKEKRETATLKCYPIPRHDTVYWYQQGPGQDPQFLISFYEKMQSDKGSIPDRFSAQQFSDYHSELNMSSLELGDSALYFCASSPRDRGPNTEAFFGQGTRLTVV.

This clonotype was counted a few times. The chain has TRBV3-1 and TRBJ2-5; tentatively, D is TRBD2 (6 bases). The V end lost 2 bases, the J end lost 3 bases, and 10 bases lay between the germline ends. Per germline, CDR1 LGHDT and CDR2 YNNKEL (reference sequence). The length of the CDR3 is 14 residues. The CDR3 DNA is TGTGCCAGCAGCCAATGGCCGGGAGAAGAGACCCAGTACTTC. Residues: CASSQWPGEETQYF.

The chain uses TRBV12-5 and TRBJ2-1; D gene unclear. Deletions cut 5 bases from V and 5 bases from J, with 10 bases between. The CDR3 loop spans 13 amino acids. CDR1 is LGHNT and CDR2 is FRNRAP in the germline V gene. CDR3 amino acids: CASGVGHNNEQFF. Here the CDR3 DNA reads TGTGCTAGTGGTGTGGGCCACAACAATGAGCAGTTCTTC.

This clonotype was counted many times. The rearrangement links TRBV28 to TRBJ2-5; 8 bases line up with TRBD1. V lost 5 bases, J lost 4 bases, and 9 bases stayed unmatched. The length of the CDR3 is 15 residues. Per the germline V gene, CDR1 is MDHEN and CDR2 is SYDVKM. As DNA, the CDR3 is TGTGCCAGCAGTCTACCCCGGACAGGGTCAGAGACCCAGTACTTC. This translates into CASSLPRTGSETQYF. Full variable domain (rest looked up from reference TRBV28 and TRBJ2-5): DVKVTQSSRYLVKRTGEKVFLECVQDMDHENMFWYRQDPGLGLRLIYFSYDVKMKEKGDIPEGYSVSREKKERFSLILESASTNQTSMYLCASSLPRTGSETQYFGPGTRLLVL.

The table lists this clonotype with a few counts. V usage is TRBV20-1 and J usage is TRBJ1-1; TRBD1 agrees at 7 bases. Germline V lookup: CDR1 DFQATT, CDR2 SNEGSKA (reference sequence). The CDR3 extends over 14 amino acids. V gave up 3 bases and J gave up 4 bases; unmatched junction bases: 8. CDR3 in amino acids: CSASRDSLSTEAFF. The DNA of the CDR3 is TGCAGTGCTAGTAGGGACAGTTTATCCACTGAAGCTTTCTTT.

This clonotype has only a few counts. The chain recombines TRBV7-2 with TRBJ2-5; possibly TRBD1 for D (5 bases). Between the trimmed V and J ends, which lost 5 bases and 0 bases, there was a span of 10 bases. The CDR3 length is 14 residues. Germline V gene data show CDR1 as SGHTA and CDR2 as FQGNSA. The DNA for the CDR3 is TGTGCCAGCAGCCGAACGGACAACCAAGAGACCCAGTACTTC. Translating gives CASSRTDNQETQYF. Full variable domain (rest looked up from reference TRBV7-2 and TRBJ2-5): GAGVSQSPSNKVTEKGKDVELRCDPISGHTALYWYRQSLGQGLEFLIYFQGNSAPDKSGLPSDRFSAERTGGSVSTLTIQRTQQEDSAVYLCASSRTDNQETQYFGPGTRLLVL.

In this sample, this clonotype turned up a few times. This chain connects TRBV12-3 or TRBV12-4 to TRBJ2-1; D is ambiguous. The V end lost 5 bases, the J end lost 6 bases, and 14 bases lay between the germline ends. The CDR3 totals 14 residues. The CDR3 DNA follows: TGTGCCAGCAGTCCACGTAAGACCTCCAATGAGCAGTTCTTC. It encodes CASSPRKTSNEQFF.

This clonotype was detected only a few times. The chain employs TRBV9 and TRBJ2-7; D gene uncertain. The CDR3 spans 14 residues. Germline V gene lookup returns CDR1 SGDLS and CDR2 YYNGEE. V was cut by 2 bases and J by 0 bases, with 9 bases left in between. CDR3 in amino acids: CASSVTRSSYEQYF. The CDR3 DNA sequence: TGTGCCAGCAGCGTTACCAGGAGCTCCTACGAGCAGTACTTC.

This clonotype has just a few counts. The chain carries TRBV12-3 or TRBV12-4 and TRBJ1-1; a weak D match, TRBD1 (5 bases). The CDR3 covers 13 residues. With 3 bases removed from V and 7 bases from J, the gap between germline ends came to 12 bases. CDR3 in DNA: TGTGCCAGCAGTTTCGGGGGAAGTTATGAAGCTTTCTTT. This sequence encodes CASSFGGSYEAFF.

This chain uses TRBV7-2 with TRBJ2-1, with D possibly matching TRBD2 (6 bases). The V gene lost 5 bases and the J gene lost 2 bases, with 13 bases spanning the gap. The germline V gene has CDR1 SGHTA and CDR2 FQGNSA. The CDR3 consists of 15 residues. CDR3 amino acids: CASSRTSFAYNEQFF. For the CDR3, the DNA is TGTGCCAGCAGCCGAACTAGCTTTGCCTACAATGAGCAGTTCTTC.

This clonotype was recorded a few times. This chain connects TRBV29-1 to TRBJ2-7; D is possibly TRBD2 (5 bases). This CDR3 is built from 15 residues. Germline V gene sequence: CDR1 SQVTM, CDR2 ANQGSEA. Trimming pared 0 bases from V and 3 bases from J, leaving 15 bases between. The CDR3 nucleotides read TGCAGCGTTGAAGATCGGAGGACTGAAAGCTACGAGCAGTACTTC. Protein sequence: CSVEDRRTESYEQYF.

This clonotype turned up a few times. The V call is TRBV27, the J call TRBJ2-2; D might be TRBD2 (5 bases). In germline, CDR1 is MNHEY, CDR2 SMNVEV (reference sequence). This CDR3 has 15 amino acids. Trimming left V 5 bases short and J 4 bases short, with 14 bases between. The DNA of the CDR3 is TGTGCCAGCAGTCCAGTCTCGGGGTTCACCGGGGAGCTGTTTTTT. Its translation: CASSPVSGFTGELFF.

The chain carries TRBV2 and TRBJ1-5; a possible D gene is TRBD1 (5 bases). Germline loops: CDR1 SNHLY, CDR2 FYNNEI. The V and J ends lost 3 bases and 7 bases respectively, with 13 bases between them. This CDR3 has 14 residues. The CDR3 loop is CASSEGLARQPQHF. DNA of the CDR3: TGTGCCAGCAGTGAGGGGCTTGCCCGGCAGCCCCAGCATTTT.